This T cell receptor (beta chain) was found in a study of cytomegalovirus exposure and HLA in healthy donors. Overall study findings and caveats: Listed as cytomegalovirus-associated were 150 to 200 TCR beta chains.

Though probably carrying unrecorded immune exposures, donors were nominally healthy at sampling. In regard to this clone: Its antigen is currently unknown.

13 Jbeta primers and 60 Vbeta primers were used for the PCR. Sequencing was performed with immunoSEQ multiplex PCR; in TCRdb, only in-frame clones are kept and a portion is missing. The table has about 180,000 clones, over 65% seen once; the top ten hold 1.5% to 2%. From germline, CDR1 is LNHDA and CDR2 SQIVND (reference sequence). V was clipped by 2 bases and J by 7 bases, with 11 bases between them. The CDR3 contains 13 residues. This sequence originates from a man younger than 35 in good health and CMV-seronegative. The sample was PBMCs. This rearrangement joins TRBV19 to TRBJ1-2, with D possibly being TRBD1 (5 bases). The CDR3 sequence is CASSIFGGTGYTF. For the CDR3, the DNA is TGTGCCAGTAGTATATTCGGGGGGACTGGCTACACCTTC.